This T cell receptor beta chain comes out of a study of T cell changes during pregnancy in multiple sclerosis. Assay used: immunoSEQ multiplex PCR; TCRdb lists only in-frame clones, some missing. The table includes approximately 30,000 clones, around 90% detected once. This CDR3 has 15 amino acids. Losses at the gene ends were 7 bases for V and 0 bases for J; bases not matched to a gene: 9. Germline lookup yields CDR1 SNHLY and CDR2 FYNNEI. Sample: CD4+ T cells from peripheral blood mononuclear cells, taken in the first trimester of pregnancy. This rearrangement joins TRBV2 to TRBJ2-7, with 7 bases identical to TRBD2. This receptor was obtained from a female donor in good health, enrolled as a control in a pregnancy study. The CDR3 bases are TGTGCCAGCACTACCGGGCTAGCGGCCTCCTACGAGCAGTACTTC. It specifies CASTTGLAASYEQYF.